This T cell receptor beta chain came from a study of response to subunit inactivated influenza vaccine. Regarding the study as a whole: Authors suggested that a seasonal influenza vaccination recruits few new T cells each time.

The CDR3 totals 14 residues. V shed 6 bases and J shed 4 bases, with 15 bases lying between them. Germline CDR1 reads SGHTA; CDR2 reads FQGNSA. Concerning this clonotype: Its cognate antigen is unknown.

TCRdb fed the RT-PCR reads into MiXCR, producing one record per CDR3 protein. There are about 800,000 distinct CDR3 sequences in the sample; around 20% occur only once, and 10% lies in the top ten. V gene TRBV7-2 combines with J gene TRBJ1-2, with D possibly matching TRBD1 (5 bases). This sample comprised PBMCs from blood, obtained roughly 5 days after vaccination. The sequence was collected from a man aged 50 or older who received an inactivated influenza vaccine. The DNA for the CDR3 is TGTGCCAGCAGACCAATGACAGCGATCTATGGCTACACCTTC. Translating gives CASRPMTAIYGYTF.